The 29 T cell receptor beta chains listed next were all sequenced from one sample in a study of T-cell reconstitution after alpha-beta-depleted transplantation in children. It was with unique molecular identifiers that the TCRbeta library was prepared. Each CDR3 protein is one row after TCRdb ran MiXCR on the PCR reads. The sample lists 670,000 or so distinct CDR3 sequences; about an eighth were seen once. Sequenced here: PBMCs, sampled before TCRalphabeta/CD19-depleted stem cell transplant. The receptors come from a girl aged 2 to 9 with congenital amegakaryocytic thrombocytopenia, due to receive a stem cell transplant.

The J gene is TRBJ2-7, the V gene TRBV5-1; 12 bases match TRBD2. CDR1 and CDR2 (germline): SGHRS, YFSETQ. The ends lost 4 bases at V and 5 bases at J; junction bases unmatched: 7. This CDR3 comprises 15 residues. CDR3: CASSPTTSGSDEQYF. The CDR3 nucleotides read TGCGCCAGCAGCCCCACGACTAGCGGGAGTGACGAGCAGTACTTC.

The chain links TRBV29-1 to TRBJ2-4, with 9 bases aligning to TRBD1. The germline V gene encodes CDR1 SQVTM and CDR2 ANQGSEA. V lost 6 bases and J lost 3; bases outside the gene matches: 3. This CDR3 is built from 13 residues. The CDR3 sequence is CSVRQGDKNIQYF. The CDR3 nucleotides read TGCAGCGTCCGACAGGGGGACAAAAACATTCAGTACTTC.

This clonotype has more than one count but fewer than ten. The chain couples TRBV3-1 to TRBJ2-7; perhaps D is TRBD1 or TRBD2 (5 bases each). Trimming took off 1 base at V and 0 bases at J, with 10 bases between the two ends. CDR1 and CDR2 from the germline V gene are LGHDT and YNNKEL (reference sequence). This CDR3 spans 15 amino acids. CDR3 nucleotide sequence: TGTGCCAGCAGCCAAGGGGACCGGAGCTCCTACGAGCAGTACTTC. This gives the protein CASSQGDRSSYEQYF.

The chain recombines TRBV12-3 or TRBV12-4 with TRBJ2-2; D uncertain. Trimming stripped 7 bases from V and 7 bases from J, with 13 bases between. The CDR3 length is 13 residues. CDR3 in amino acids: CASTPSLLGELFF. The CDR3 DNA is TGTGCCAGCACCCCTTCGTTGCTCGGGGAGCTGTTTTTT.

The chain is built from TRBV4-1 and TRBJ1-2; D gene unclear. Germline V gene sequence: CDR1 MGHRA, CDR2 YSYEKL. V shed 0 bases and J shed 3 bases, with 8 bases lying between them. The CDR3 runs 14 residues. The CDR3 nucleotides read TGCGCCAGCAGCCAAGACTATCGGGACTATGGCTACACCTTC. Encoded protein: CASSQDYRDYGYTF.

This clonotype was counted ten times or more. The V gene is TRBV5-1, the J gene TRBJ2-5; D gene ambiguous. The CDR3 sequence is 14 residues long. Germline CDR1 is SGHRS and CDR2 is YFSETQ. V was shortened by 2 bases and J by 1 base, with 9 bases between the two germline ends. The CDR3 sequence is CASSFTAIQETQYF. The CDR3 DNA follows: TGCGCCAGCAGCTTCACAGCTATCCAAGAGACCCAGTACTTC.

CDR3 in amino acids: CASSILTGQETQYF. The CDR3 DNA reads TGTGCCAGCAGCATTCTGACAGGGCAAGAGACCCAGTACTTC. The V gene is TRBV11-2, the J gene TRBJ2-5; the match to TRBD1 covers 7 bases. The V segment lost 5 bases and the J segment 2 bases; nucleotides outside the gene matches: 5. Per the germline V gene, CDR1 is SGHAT and CDR2 is FQNNGV. This CDR3 spans 14 amino acids.

This clonotype was seen at least ten times. One end of the junction is discordant with germline, which a read error may explain. The genes are TRBV20-1 and TRBJ2-3; D gene ambiguous. CDR1 DFQATT and CDR2 SNEGSKA come from the germline V gene (reference sequence). CDR3 length: 11 amino acids. The CDR3 DNA reads as TGCAGTGCTGGAGAAACAGATACGCAGTATTTT. Translated, it gives CSAGETDTQYF.

The CDR3 DNA is TGTGCCAGCAGCCCCGACGGGGCGTGCGAGCAGTACTTC. Its protein product is CASSPDGACEQYF. The rearrangement joins TRBV12-3 or TRBV12-4 to TRBJ2-7; either TRBD1 or TRBD2 may fit D (5 bases each). V was trimmed by 6 bases and J by 6 bases, leaving 15 bases between them. The CDR3 consists of 13 residues.

This clonotype was seen repeatedly, ten times or more. The rearrangement joins TRBV28 to TRBJ2-1; TRBD1 might be the D (6 bases). Germline V gene lookup returns CDR1 MDHEN and CDR2 SYDVKM. The CDR3 runs to 17 residues. Trimming stripped 5 bases from V and 7 bases from J, with 24 bases between. CDR3 sequence: CASSGRSGDNWWNEQFF. Written as DNA, the CDR3 is TGTGCCAGCAGTGGTAGGTCAGGGGACAACTGGTGGAATGAGCAGTTCTTC.

This clonotype has ten or more counts. The CDR3 bases are TGTGCCAGCAGCTTGGAAATCTCCTACAATGAGCAGTTCTTC. Protein: CASSLEISYNEQFF. The chain carries TRBV5-6 and TRBJ2-1, with unresolved D. Germline loops: CDR1 SGHDT, CDR2 YYEEEE. V lost 0 bases to trimming and J lost 0 bases, with 4 bases between them. The CDR3 is 14 amino acids.

This clonotype was seen only a few times. The chain links TRBV6-2 or TRBV6-3 to TRBJ2-7, with 11 bases fitting TRBD2. The CDR3 consists of 17 residues. CDR1 is MNHEY and CDR2 is SVGEGT in the germline V gene. Trimming took 6 bases from V and 5 from J; bases not matched to a gene: 15. CDR3 sequence: CASSRQKTSGSFNEQYF. The DNA of the CDR3 is TGTGCCAGCAGCCGACAAAAAACTAGCGGGAGTTTCAACGAGCAGTACTTC.

The sample holds a few counts of this clonotype. The chain is built from TRBV20-1 and TRBJ1-2; 10 positions match TRBD1. The CDR3 runs to 14 residues. Germline CDR1 reads DFQATT; CDR2 reads SNEGSKA (reference sequence). Trimming took 0 bases from V and 7 from J; bases not matched to a gene: 5. The CDR3 DNA reads TGCAGTGCTAGAGAAGCCGGGACAGGGGTTGGCTACACCTTC. As protein: CSAREAGTGVGYTF.

This clonotype was counted only a few times. The V call is TRBV12-3 or TRBV12-4, the J call TRBJ1-2, with D maybe TRBD1 (5 bases). V lost 5 bases and J 0 bases, leaving 19 bases between the germline ends. This CDR3 has 17 amino acids. Here the CDR3 DNA reads TGTGCCAGCAGTATCCGGGACGCATACCCGTCTAACTATGGCTACACCTTC. Its protein is CASSIRDAYPSNYGYTF.

This clonotype was detected only a few times. The J gene is TRBJ2-1, the V gene TRBV7-7; D might be TRBD1 (7 bases). The CDR3 runs 16 residues. Deletions cut 5 bases from V and 6 bases from J, with 20 bases between. Germline lookup yields CDR1 SSHAT and CDR2 FNYEAQ (reference sequence). In DNA, the CDR3 is TGTGCCAGCAGCCCTCAGGGGGGTCCCATCGGCAATGAGCAGTTCTTC. It specifies CASSPQGGPIGNEQFF.

This clonotype was seen a single time. The rearrangement uses TRBV5-1 and TRBJ2-7; 10 nucleotides align to TRBD1. J gave up 5 bases and V 0 bases, and 8 bases lay outside the gene matches. Per germline, CDR1 SGHRS and CDR2 YFSETQ. The CDR3 extends over 16 amino acids. The CDR3 DNA follows: TGCGCCAGCAGCTTGGGGACAGGGGGTCTCCTCGACGAGCAGTACTTC. The encoded protein is CASSLGTGGLLDEQYF.

In this sample, this clonotype turned up many times. This chain uses TRBV6-1 with TRBJ1-6, with 7 nucleotides matching TRBD1. The CDR3 length is 14 residues. The V gene end was trimmed by 1 base and the J gene end by 8 bases; junction bases not matched to a gene: 2. The germline V gene has CDR1 MNHNS and CDR2 SASEGT. CDR3 residues: CASSEGTGYSPLHF. The CDR3 nucleotides read TGTGCCAGCAGTGAAGGGACAGGTTATTCACCCCTCCACTTT.

The chain employs TRBV29-1 and TRBJ1-2, with no clear D. V lost 6 bases, J lost 8 bases, and 16 bases lay in between. The CDR3 consists of 12 residues. The germline V gene encodes CDR1 SQVTM and CDR2 ANQGSEA. CDR3 DNA sequence: TGCAGCGTCCCCGGGGATAGTGGGGGCTACACCTTC. Protein: CSVPGDSGGYTF.

This clonotype was recorded a few times. V is TRBV7-9 and J is TRBJ2-1, with D perhaps matching TRBD2 (6 bases). Germline CDR1 reads SEHNR; CDR2 reads FQNEAQ (reference sequence). The CDR3 totals 14 residues. V was trimmed by 4 bases and J by 7 bases, leaving 14 bases between them. The CDR3 loop reads CASSSPGLLNEQFF. In DNA form, the CDR3 reads TGTGCCAGCAGCTCACCGGGACTGCTGAATGAGCAGTTCTTC.

This chain links TRBV12-3 or TRBV12-4 with TRBJ2-7; TRBD2 matches at 11 bases. This CDR3 is 14 amino acids long. With V trimmed by 4 bases and J by 5 bases, 4 bases remained unmatched. CDR3 residues: CASSSGLAGHEQYF. The CDR3 DNA sequence: TGTGCCAGCAGTTCCGGACTAGCGGGTCACGAGCAGTACTTC.

This clonotype was recorded at least ten times. CDR3 nucleotides: TGCAGTGCTAGAGTCGGTACCTCTGAAGCTTTCTTT. Its protein product is CSARVGTSEAFF. V is TRBV20-1 and J is TRBJ1-1; no clear D. Trimming took 1 base from V and 6 from J, leaving 9 bases between them. Germline-derived CDR1 and CDR2 are DFQATT and SNEGSKA (reference sequence). This CDR3 comprises 12 residues.

CDR3 nucleotides: TGCGCCAGCAGGAAAGCGGATAGCACAGATACGCAGTATTTT. Translation gives CASRKADSTDTQYF. This rearrangement joins TRBV10-1 to TRBJ2-3, with D tentatively TRBD2 (5 bases). The germline CDR1 and CDR2 sequences are WNHNN and SYGVQD (reference sequence). The V and J ends lost 6 bases and 0 bases respectively, with 10 bases between them. The CDR3 length is 14 residues.

This clonotype was found many times. A junction end diverges from the germline sequence, so it may reflect a read error. The chain couples TRBV5-1 to TRBJ2-2; D may be TRBD2 (5 bases). Per the germline V gene, CDR1 is SGHRS and CDR2 is YFSETQ. The CDR3 totals 14 residues. The CDR3 DNA reads TGTGCCAGCAGTTCCGGGGAGAACACCGGGGAGCTGTTTTTT. Encoded protein: CASSSGENTGELFF.

As for this clonotype: Given a much more abundant clone one base away, this may be a read error. V is TRBV5-1 and J is TRBJ2-1; possible D gene TRBD2, 5 bases. Germline V gives CDR1 SGHRS, CDR2 YFSETQ. The CDR3 sequence is 14 residues long. CDR3 nucleotide sequence: TGCGCCAGCAGCCCTGGACTGGATTTCAATAAGCAGTTCTTC. Protein sequence: CASSPGLDFNKQFF.

At least ten counts were recorded for this clonotype. The V gene is TRBV20-1, the J gene TRBJ2-1, with a weak D call TRBD1 (6 bases). Germline V gene data show CDR1 as DFQATT and CDR2 as SNEGSKA (reference sequence). The CDR3 is 14 amino acids. V was clipped by 1 base and J by 4 bases, with 11 bases between them. In DNA form, the CDR3 reads TGCAGTGCTAGAGTGTTCGACAGGTACAATGAGCAGTTCTTC. Its protein is CSARVFDRYNEQFF.

This clonotype was recorded at least ten times. V usage is TRBV9 and J usage is TRBJ1-1; D uncertain. CDR1 is SGDLS and CDR2 is YYNGEE in the germline V gene. Trimming removed 4 bases from V and 5 bases from J, with 21 bases in between. The CDR3 runs 16 residues. CDR3 loop: CASSPAQRVISTEAFF. The CDR3 nucleotides are TGTGCCAGCAGCCCAGCCCAGCGGGTTATTAGTACTGAAGCTTTCTTT.

This clonotype turned up a few times. The V gene is TRBV7-9, the J gene TRBJ2-3, with a possible D match to TRBD2 (6 bases). Trimming stripped 1 base from V and 4 bases from J, with 12 bases between. The CDR3 totals 15 residues. Germline CDR1 reads SEHNR; CDR2 reads FQNEAQ (reference sequence). The DNA for the CDR3 is TGTGCCAGCAGCTTAGGGGACTCCTCCGCAGATACGCAGTATTTT. Protein product: CASSLGDSSADTQYF. The full variable domain, completed using reference TRBV7-9 and TRBJ2-3, is DTGVSQNPRHKITKRGQNVTFRCDPISEHNRLYWYRQTLGQGPEFLTYFQNEAQLEKSRLLSDRFSAERPKGSFSTLEIQRTEQGDSAMYLCASSLGDSSADTQYFGPGTRLTVL.

This clonotype was counted a few times. The gene calls are TRBV11-3 and TRBJ2-1; no firm D call. V was trimmed by 3 bases and J by 5 bases, leaving 8 bases between them. The CDR3 loop spans 13 amino acids. Germline V gene sequence: CDR1 SGHNT, CDR2 YENEEA. This chain's CDR3 is CASSFRVHNEQFF. In DNA form, the CDR3 reads TGTGCCAGCAGCTTCCGGGTCCACAATGAGCAGTTCTTC.

This clonotype was recorded at least ten times. This chain joins TRBV27 and TRBJ2-1, with D uncertain. V was clipped by 5 bases and J by 2 bases, with 7 bases between them. The CDR3 loop spans 13 amino acids. CDR1 and CDR2 (germline): MNHEY, SMNVEV (reference sequence). DNA of the CDR3: TGTGCCAGCAGTCCCCTGGCCTACAATGAGCAGTTCTTC. Translation: CASSPLAYNEQFF.